The rows below give T cell receptor beta chains drawn from one sample of a study of shared clonotypes between healthy human individuals. Only in-frame clones appear in the TCRdb table, and some are missing; sequencing was by immunoSEQ multiplex PCR. The table has fewer than 1 million clones, about 96% seen once; the top ten hold around 0.25%. Specimen: naive CD8+ T cells sorted from blood. The receptors shown here come from a man under 40 in good health. The conserved cysteine and the conserved F or W are not part of the CDR3 here. Some rows mark clone size as missing; the rest say once, few, many or name a class of expanded clone.

v_gene	j_gene	abundance	CDR3aa
TRBV27	TRBJ2-6	NA	ASQGYPISGANVLT
TRBV2	TRBJ2-1	NA	ASSEAALASSYNEQF
TRBV28	TRBJ2-2	NA	ASSLSTGLNDANTGELF
TRBV9	TRBJ2-5	NA	ASSAGTTNQETQY
TRBV27	TRBJ2-1	NA	ASSGKGPYNEQF
TRBV30	TRBJ2-3	NA	AWSESGDLDTQY
TRBV7-6	TRBJ1-5	NA	ASSHGTGNQPQH
TRBV2	TRBJ2-1	NA	ASRLDGPNEQF
TRBV6-1	TRBJ2-1	NA	ASSDLSGPGGEQF
TRBV6-6	TRBJ2-7	NA	ASSSPTDNSYEQY
TRBV27	TRBJ2-1	NA	ASSDLREQF
TRBV6-6	TRBJ2-2	NA	ASSYGLNTGELF
TRBV19	TRBJ2-6	once	APTGTGSSGANVLT
TRBV9	TRBJ1-1	once	ASSEPQRLLAWGTEAF
TRBV28	TRBJ1-5	NA	ASRKGQGFYQPQH
TRBV9	TRBJ2-6	few	ASSVSGANVLT
TRBV28	TRBJ2-7	NA	ASSPLAYEQY
TRBV6-1	TRBJ2-1	NA	ASSEREGRHNEQF
TRBV27	TRBJ2-7	NA	ASSLGHIYEQY
TRBV7-9	TRBJ2-1	NA	ASSPEGAGFYNEQF
TRBV5-8	TRBJ2-5	NA	ASSFGTGGERETQY
TRBV5-4	TRBJ2-7	once	ASSPGGSYEQY
TRBV4-1	TRBJ2-1	NA	ASSLRREQF
TRBV29-1	TRBJ2-1	NA	SGWGGPSLNEQF
TRBV10-2	TRBJ2-1	NA	ASSYGLAGGNEQF
TRBV7-8	TRBJ1-1	NA	ASSTGLEAF
TRBV9	TRBJ2-3	NA	ASSVEAYSQDTQY
TRBV9	TRBJ2-7	NA	ASSTPGTGSYEQY
TRBV11-2	TRBJ2-3	NA	ASSLISDTQY
TRBV15	TRBJ2-1	NA	ATSPDRYNEQF
TRBV5-6	TRBJ2-7	NA	ASSSRLENEQY
TRBV18	TRBJ2-1	NA	ASSASGSSYNEQF
TRBV10-1	TRBJ2-3	NA	ASSGTSGSTDTQY
TRBV2	TRBJ1-4	NA	ASSESMSLRREKLF
TRBV7-9	TRBJ1-1	NA	ARDPFGGTEAF
TRBV27	TRBJ2-7	NA	ASTAGSSYEQY
TRBV27	TRBJ2-7	NA	ASRGSWYEQY
TRBV7-6	TRBJ2-7	NA	ASTNGQGIYEQY
TRBV6-6	TRBJ2-7	once	ASSYSGGSSYEQY
TRBV4-1	TRBJ2-7	NA	ASSHSGQGSYEQY
TRBV13	TRBJ2-3	NA	ASSSWTSGVADTQY
TRBV7-9	TRBJ2-3	NA	ASNGESGWTDTQY
TRBV5-1	TRBJ2-7	NA	ASSTESGTFFSYEQY
TRBV11-3	TRBJ2-3	NA	ASSSRLSTDTQY
TRBV6-5	TRBJ2-7	NA	ASSYGVAYEQY
TRBV27	TRBJ2-4	NA	ASSLDGGNIQY
TRBV6-1	TRBJ1-2	NA	ASSETGYYGYT
TRBV6-5	TRBJ2-1	NA	ASRPNIRNEQF
TRBV7-9	TRBJ2-1	NA	ASSLVGTSGTNEQF
TRBV7-2	TRBJ2-1	NA	ASSLSRPGTSYNEQF
TRBV7-9	TRBJ2-1	NA	ASSSFPDEQF
TRBV7-9	TRBJ2-7	NA	ASSHSGDYRYEQY
TRBV7-6	TRBJ2-7	NA	ASSFGGGSYEQY